A selection of T cell receptor beta chains follows, all from one sample in a study of shared T cell receptors in the human thymus. Data came from immunoSEQ multiplex PCR; TCRdb stores just in-frame clones and leaves some out. The sample includes approximately 760,000 clones, 75% to 90% seen only once; the top ten take roughly 0.01%. The sample was also linked to a second study, of human thymus T cells.

Sequenced sample: thymocytes. These receptors originate from a girl less than two years old with a congenital heart defect. Both conserved end residues are trimmed from each CDR3.

V	J	CDR3
TRBV7-9	TRBJ1-3	ASSFRAAVPSGNTIY
TRBV4-1	TRBJ2-7	ASSQAPDNPYEQY
TRBV5-1	TRBJ2-1	ASSYSQGIPGDEQF
TRBV7-7	TRBJ2-5	ASSPGPPETQY
TRBV11-2	TRBJ1-4	ASSNSDRGGEKLF
TRBV5-6	TRBJ1-6	ASSSGEGQQNSPLH
TRBV19	TRBJ2-3	ASSIAPYIPRGASTDTQY
TRBV27	TRBJ1-1	ASSLNIKTGQHTEAF
TRBV6-6	TRBJ1-1	ASSYLGSDTEAF
TRBV6-1	TRBJ1-4	ASSEGGPLLNEKLF
TRBV7-9	.	ASSLGGRGPRFAIYEQY
TRBV9	TRBJ1-3	ASSPKGNPSGNTIY
TRBV20-1	TRBJ2-3	SARGQDTQY
TRBV6-4	TRBJ1-1	ASSVDPLRDSRTEAF
TRBV19	TRBJ2-7	ASSIVSSGGSYEQY
TRBV5-4	TRBJ1-6	ASSQDRRSYNSPLH
TRBV5-1	TRBJ2-1	ASSLEGLAGDNEQF
TRBV21-1	TRBJ2-7	ASSKVAAGKADEQY
TRBV28	TRBJ1-6	ASSPRRRYKGHSYNSPLH
TRBV7-9	TRBJ2-5	ASSLVEETQY
TRBV29-1	TRBJ1-1	SVGQQGRTEAF
TRBV6-5	TRBJ1-6	ASSPPGLSNSPLH
TRBV6-6	TRBJ1-2	ASSYITTSNYGYT
TRBV14	TRBJ2-7	ASSRSSRGLHEQY
TRBV7-9	TRBJ2-1	ASSLDIDNEQF
TRBV4-3	TRBJ2-5	ASSQVWRQTDRGSRETQY
TRBV5-1	TRBJ2-7	ASSLLHSRDSYEQY
TRBV15	TRBJ1-3	ATSRDLDWAGNTIY
TRBV9	TRBJ1-2	ASNNGGSYGYT
TRBV18	TRBJ2-7	ASSHGTPSYEQY
TRBV9	TRBJ1-2	ASRGDRNYGYT
TRBV29-1	TRBJ1-2	SVQGASNYGYT
TRBV6-1	TRBJ1-6	ASSPFRAGNSPLH
TRBV10-3	TRBJ1-2	ATQGFYGYT
TRBV7-6	TRBJ2-3	ASSSRLAGGYDTQY
TRBV30	TRBJ2-7	AWSVGDYEQY
TRBV5-1	TRBJ2-7	ASRRGTSRGNEQY
TRBV5-6	TRBJ2-3	ASSLADRGPKDTQY
TRBV7-2	TRBJ2-7	ASSDHRNHFPNSYEQY
TRBV4-3	TRBJ1-4	ASSQDRQGTFRGTNEKLF
TRBV10-2	TRBJ1-2	ASSGQAQRYGYT
TRBV7-7	TRBJ2-5	ASSPGQGLQETQY
TRBV10-2	TRBJ2-5	ASSEEGLVNRETQY
TRBV11-2	TRBJ1-4	ASSTGQGAILTNEKLF
TRBV18	TRBJ2-5	ASSPIITQGNQETQY
TRBV6-5	TRBJ2-7	ASSKIDWSSYEQY
TRBV6-6	TRBJ2-7	ASTHRLSYEQY
TRBV6-6	TRBJ1-1	AQRAGTGTEAF
TRBV28	TRBJ1-6	ASTGEPASPLH
TRBV28	TRBJ1-1	ASSLWDRGSDTEAF
TRBV27	TRBJ1-1	ASSLSHDLQGVDSEAF
TRBV14	TRBJ2-7	ASSQECEQPYEQY
TRBV15	TRBJ1-5	ATSRERSYSNQPQH
TRBV4-3	TRBJ2-1	ASSQAPWAPPVQF
TRBV28	TRBJ2-3	ASSYLQGATDSY